The rows below give T cell receptor beta chains drawn from one sample of a study of TIL therapy for anti-PD-1-resistant metastatic lung cancer. Repertoires were generated with immunoSEQ multiplex PCR, while TCRdb's copy carries only in-frame clones and drops some. The data show under 100,000 clones, under 70% seen once. The source material was tumor tissue, sampled at baseline. Receptors were obtained from a person between 30 and 79 years old with non-small cell lung cancer. Both conserved end residues are part of each CDR3. Fields, in order: CDR3 protein, CDR3 DNA, V gene, clone size, J gene, D gene. The D gene is left open where the match is weak. Size values are once, few and many counts, or a class for expanded clones, and some rows have none.

CASSQAPRQGMQPQHF,TGCGCCAGCAGCCAAGCCCCCCGCCAGGGTATGCAGCCCCAGCATTTT,TRBV4-1,few,TRBJ1-5,NA
CASSSGTAETQYF,TGTGCCAGCAGTTCGGGGACAGCAGAGACCCAGTACTTC,TRBV6-2/TRBV6-3,NA,TRBJ2-5,TRBD1
CASSLGTAGVSGANVLTF,TGTGCCAGCAGCTTAGGAACAGCGGGGGTATCTGGGGCCAACGTCCTGACTTTC,TRBV7-8,NA,TRBJ2-6,TRBD2
CATFGQGISGYTF,TGTGCCACCTTCGGACAGGGGATTTCTGGCTACACCTTC,TRBV15,NA,TRBJ1-2,TRBD1
CASRSGQGYEQYF,TGTGCCAGCAGGTCGGGACAGGGCTACGAGCAGTACTTC,TRBV3-1/TRBV3-2,NA,TRBJ2-7,TRBD1
CASSPRGQGQETQYF,TGTGCCAGCTCACCACGGGGACAGGGGCAAGAGACCCAGTACTTC,TRBV18,NA,TRBJ2-5,TRBD1
CSATDTPRSYTIYF,TGCAGTGCTACTGACACCCCCAGGTCATACACCATATATTTT,TRBV20-1,NA,TRBJ1-3,NA
CASSQDRDRGGTQYF,TGCGCCAGCAGCCAAGATCGGGACAGGGGTGGGACCCAGTACTTC,TRBV4-3,NA,TRBJ2-5,TRBD1
CASSLETAYEQYF,TGTGCCAGCAGCTTGGAGACAGCCTACGAGCAGTACTTC,TRBV5-4,once,TRBJ2-7,NA
CASSQEGQRNNEQFF,TGTGCCAGCAGCCAAGAGGGACAGCGGAACAATGAGCAGTTCTTC,TRBV4-2,few,TRBJ2-1,TRBD1
CSVDLWDNEQFF,TGCAGCGTCGATTTATGGGATAATGAGCAGTTCTTC,TRBV29-1,once,TRBJ2-1,NA
CAWAIHRAETQYF,TGTGCCTGGGCCATACACAGGGCGGAGACCCAGTACTTC,TRBV30,NA,TRBJ2-5,NA
CASSSYRAGNTIYF,TGTGCCAGCAGCTCCTACAGGGCTGGAAACACCATATATTTT,TRBV5-4,few,TRBJ1-3,NA
CASSQAQGTDTQYF,TGTGCCAGCAGCCAAGCCCAGGGCACAGATACGCAGTATTTT,TRBV4-2,NA,TRBJ2-3,NA
CASSLRAMAQLAGYTF,TGTGCCAGCAGTCTCCGCGCAATGGCCCAACTTGCTGGCTACACCTTC,TRBV2,once,TRBJ1-2,NA
CASGMTEVDEQYF,TGTGCTAGTGGTATGACAGAGGTGGACGAGCAGTACTTC,TRBV12-5,NA,TRBJ2-7,NA
CASGVSGRETQYF,TGCGCCAGCGGGGTATCGGGCCGGGAGACCCAGTACTTC,TRBV5-1,NA,TRBJ2-5,NA
CASSAGGAPEQFF,TGTGCCAGCAGTGCGGGTGGGGCCCCCGAGCAGTTCTTC,TRBV9,once,TRBJ2-1,NA
CASSTMRKEKLFF,TGTGCCAGCAGTACGATGAGGAAGGAAAAACTGTTTTTT,TRBV28,NA,TRBJ1-4,NA
CASRFRGVGFYNSPLHF,TGTGCCAGCAGATTCCGGGGTGTGGGGTTCTATAATTCACCCCTCCACTTT,TRBV27,NA,TRBJ1-6,NA
CASSQSRLAAFNEQFF,TGCGCCAGCAGTCAATCGCGACTAGCGGCATTTAATGAGCAGTTCTTC,TRBV23-1,NA,TRBJ2-1,TRBD2
CASRGWGNENTEAFF,TGTGCCAGCAGAGGGTGGGGGAACGAGAACACTGAAGCTTTCTTT,TRBV6-5,few,TRBJ1-1,NA